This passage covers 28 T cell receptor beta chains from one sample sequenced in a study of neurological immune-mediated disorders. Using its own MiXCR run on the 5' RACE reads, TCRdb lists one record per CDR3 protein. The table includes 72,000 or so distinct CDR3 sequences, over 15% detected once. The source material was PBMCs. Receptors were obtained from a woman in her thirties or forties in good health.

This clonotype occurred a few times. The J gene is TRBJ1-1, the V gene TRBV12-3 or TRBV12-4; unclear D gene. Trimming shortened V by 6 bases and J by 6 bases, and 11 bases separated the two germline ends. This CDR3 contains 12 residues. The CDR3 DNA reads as TGTGCCAGCAGCTTCGGGAAGCCTGAAGCTTTCTTT. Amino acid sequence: CASSFGKPEAFF.

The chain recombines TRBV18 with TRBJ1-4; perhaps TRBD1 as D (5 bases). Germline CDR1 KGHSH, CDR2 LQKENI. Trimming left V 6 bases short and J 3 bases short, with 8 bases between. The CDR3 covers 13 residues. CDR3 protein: CASSGGPNEKLFF. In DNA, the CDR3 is TGTGCCAGCTCTGGGGGTCCTAATGAAAAACTGTTTTTT.

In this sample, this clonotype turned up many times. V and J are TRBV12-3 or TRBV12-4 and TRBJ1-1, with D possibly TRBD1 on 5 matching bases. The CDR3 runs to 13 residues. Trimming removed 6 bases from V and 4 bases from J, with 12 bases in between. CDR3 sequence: CASSQGKGTEAFF. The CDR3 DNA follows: TGTGCCAGCAGCCAGGGTAAGGGCACTGAAGCTTTCTTT.

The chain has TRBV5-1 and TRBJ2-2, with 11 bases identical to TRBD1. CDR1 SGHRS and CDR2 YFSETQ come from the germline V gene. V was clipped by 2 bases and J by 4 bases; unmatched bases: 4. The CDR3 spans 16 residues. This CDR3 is CASSFRDRGSTGELFF. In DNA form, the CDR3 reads TGCGCCAGCAGCTTCCGGGACAGGGGGAGCACCGGGGAGCTGTTTTTT. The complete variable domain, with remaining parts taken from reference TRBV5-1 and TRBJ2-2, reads KAGVTQTPRYLIKTRGQQVTLSCSPISGHRSVSWYQQTPGQGLQFLFEYFSETQRNKGNFPGRFSGRQFSNSRSEMNVSTLELGDSALYLCASSFRDRGSTGELFFGEGSRLTVL.

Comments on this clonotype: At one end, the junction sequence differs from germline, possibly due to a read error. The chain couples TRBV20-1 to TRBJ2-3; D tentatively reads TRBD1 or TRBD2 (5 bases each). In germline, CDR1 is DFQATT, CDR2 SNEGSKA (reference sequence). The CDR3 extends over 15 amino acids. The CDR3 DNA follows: TGCAGTGCTGGGGACGTATCCCGGGGCACTGATACGCAGTATTTT. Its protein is CSAGDVSRGTDTQYF.

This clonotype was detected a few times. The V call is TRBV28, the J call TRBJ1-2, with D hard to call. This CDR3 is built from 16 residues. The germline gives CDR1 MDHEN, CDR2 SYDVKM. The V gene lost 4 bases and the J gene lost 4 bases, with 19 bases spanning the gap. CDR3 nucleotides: TGTGCCAGCAGTTCCCCCCGGGATTTGGCCCTCTATGGCTACACCTTC. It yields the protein CASSSPRDLALYGYTF.

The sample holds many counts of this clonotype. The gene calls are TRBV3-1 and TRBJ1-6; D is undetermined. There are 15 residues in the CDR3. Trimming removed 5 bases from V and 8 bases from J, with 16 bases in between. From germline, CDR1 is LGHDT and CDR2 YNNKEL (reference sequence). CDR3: CASSSDWGLDSPLHF. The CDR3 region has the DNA TGTGCCAGCAGCTCCGATTGGGGATTGGATTCACCCCTCCACTTT.

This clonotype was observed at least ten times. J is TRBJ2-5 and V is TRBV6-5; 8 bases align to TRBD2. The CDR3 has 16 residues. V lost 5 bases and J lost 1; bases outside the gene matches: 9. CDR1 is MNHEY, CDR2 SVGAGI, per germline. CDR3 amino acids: CASSPVAGRPQETQYF. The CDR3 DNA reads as TGTGCCAGCAGTCCCGTAGCGGGGAGACCCCAAGAGACCCAGTACTTC.

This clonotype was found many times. The CDR3 loop reads CASSTFRLRTYGYTF. CDR3 DNA sequence: TGTGCCAGCAGCACCTTTCGGCTGCGGACCTATGGCTACACCTTC. The rearrangement joins TRBV5-6 to TRBJ1-2, with unresolved D. Germline V gene lookup returns CDR1 SGHDT and CDR2 YYEEEE. V dropped 4 bases and J dropped 4 bases, with 17 bases sitting between them. CDR3 length: 15 residues.

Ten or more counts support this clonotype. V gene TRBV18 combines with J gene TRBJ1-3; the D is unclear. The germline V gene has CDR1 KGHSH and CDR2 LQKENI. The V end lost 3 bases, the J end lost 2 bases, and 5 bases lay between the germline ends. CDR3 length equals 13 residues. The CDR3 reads CASSPGAGNTIYF. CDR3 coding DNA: TGTGCCAGCTCACCGGGTGCTGGAAACACCATATATTTT. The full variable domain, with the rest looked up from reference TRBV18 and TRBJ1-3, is NAGVMQNPRHLVRRRGQEARLRCSPMKGHSHVYWYRQLPEEGLKFMVYLQKENIIDESGMPKERFSAEFPKEGPSILRIQQVVRGDSAAYFCASSPGAGNTIYFGEGSWLTVV.

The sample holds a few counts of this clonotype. DNA for the CDR3: TGTGCCAGCAGTCCGTACAGGGCCAAAAACATTCAGTACTTC. Its translation: CASSPYRAKNIQYF. The chain recombines TRBV28 with TRBJ2-4, with D tentatively TRBD1 (5 bases). Trimming pared 5 bases from V and 1 base from J, leaving 9 bases between. The CDR3 runs 14 residues. Germline CDR1 and CDR2: MDHEN and SYDVKM.

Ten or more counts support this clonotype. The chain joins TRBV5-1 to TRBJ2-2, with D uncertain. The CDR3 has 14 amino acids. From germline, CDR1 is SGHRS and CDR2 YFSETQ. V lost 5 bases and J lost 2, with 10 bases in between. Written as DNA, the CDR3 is TGCGCCAGCAGTGGCGTCTATAACACCGGGGAGCTGTTTTTT. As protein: CASSGVYNTGELFF.

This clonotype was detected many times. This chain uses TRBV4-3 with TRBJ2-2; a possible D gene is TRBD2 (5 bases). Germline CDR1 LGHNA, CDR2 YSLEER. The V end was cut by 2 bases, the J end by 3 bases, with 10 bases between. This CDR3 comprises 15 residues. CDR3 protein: CASSQPWGDTGELFF. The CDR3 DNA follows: TGCGCCAGCAGCCAACCGTGGGGAGACACCGGGGAGCTGTTTTTT.

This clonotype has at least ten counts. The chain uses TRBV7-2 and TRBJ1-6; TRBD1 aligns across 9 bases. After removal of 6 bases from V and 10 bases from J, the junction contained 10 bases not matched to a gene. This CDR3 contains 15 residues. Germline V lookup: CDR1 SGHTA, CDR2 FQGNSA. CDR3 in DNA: TGTGCCAGCAGAACCCCGGGACAGGGTGGATCACCCCTCCACTTT. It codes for CASRTPGQGGSPLHF.

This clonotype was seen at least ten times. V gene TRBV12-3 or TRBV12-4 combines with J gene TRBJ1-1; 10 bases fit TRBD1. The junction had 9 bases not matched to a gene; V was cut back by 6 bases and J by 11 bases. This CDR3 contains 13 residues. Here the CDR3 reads CASRPPDRGHAFF. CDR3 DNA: TGTGCCAGCAGACCACCAGACAGGGGGCATGCTTTCTTT.

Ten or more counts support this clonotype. The CDR3, as DNA: TGCGCCAGCAGCTCGGGCAGGGGCTACGAGCAGTACTTC. This encodes CASSSGRGYEQYF. The chain carries TRBV5-1 and TRBJ2-7; the D gene is possibly TRBD1 (6 bases). The CDR3 sequence is 13 residues long. The germline V and J ends were trimmed by 3 bases and 3 bases, with 10 bases remaining between them. Germline CDR1 and CDR2: SGHRS and YFSETQ.

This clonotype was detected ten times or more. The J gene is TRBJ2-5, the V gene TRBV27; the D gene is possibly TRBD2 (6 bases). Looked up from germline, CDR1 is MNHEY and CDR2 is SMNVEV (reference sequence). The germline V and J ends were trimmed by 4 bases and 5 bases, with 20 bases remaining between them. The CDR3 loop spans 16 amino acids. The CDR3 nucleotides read TGTGCCAGCAGTTACGGAATCCGGGAGCCCCCCGAGACCCAGTACTTC. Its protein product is CASSYGIREPPETQYF.

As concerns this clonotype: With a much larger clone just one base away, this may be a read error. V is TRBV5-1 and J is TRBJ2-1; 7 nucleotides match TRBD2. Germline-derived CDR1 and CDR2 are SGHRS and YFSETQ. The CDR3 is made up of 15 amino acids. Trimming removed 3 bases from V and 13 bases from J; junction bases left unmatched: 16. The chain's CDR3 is CASSSGTIEPSDQFF. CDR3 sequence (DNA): TGCGCCAGCAGCTCGGGGACTATAGAGCCAAGTGATCAGTTCTTC.

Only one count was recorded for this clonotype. The chain's CDR3 is CSAAPYGLATSYNEQFF. In DNA, the CDR3 is TGCAGTGCCGCTCCCTACGGACTAGCGACCTCCTACAATGAGCAGTTCTTC. The rearrangement uses TRBV20-1 and TRBJ2-1; 9 nucleotides line up with TRBD2. The CDR3 sequence is 17 residues long. The ends lost 6 bases at V and 0 bases at J; junction bases unmatched: 12. CDR1 DFQATT and CDR2 SNEGSKA come from the germline V gene (reference sequence).

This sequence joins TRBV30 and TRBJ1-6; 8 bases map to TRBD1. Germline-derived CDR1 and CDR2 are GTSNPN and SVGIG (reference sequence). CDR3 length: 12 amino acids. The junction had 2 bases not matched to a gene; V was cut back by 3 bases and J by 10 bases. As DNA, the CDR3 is TGTGCCTGGAGAGGACAGGGATCACCCCTCCACTTT. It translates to CAWRGQGSPLHF.

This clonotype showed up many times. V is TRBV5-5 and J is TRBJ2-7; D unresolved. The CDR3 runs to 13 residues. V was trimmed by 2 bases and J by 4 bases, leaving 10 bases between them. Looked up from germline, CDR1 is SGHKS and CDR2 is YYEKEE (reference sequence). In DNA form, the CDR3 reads TGTGCCAGCAGCTTTCGGCCCCTTTACGAGCAGTACTTC. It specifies CASSFRPLYEQYF. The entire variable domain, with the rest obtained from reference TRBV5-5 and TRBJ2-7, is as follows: DAGVTQSPTHLIKTRGQQVTLRCSPISGHKSVSWYQQVLGQGPQFIFQYYEKEERGRGNFPDRFSARQFPNYSSELNVNALLLGDSALYLCASSFRPLYEQYFGPGTRLTVT.

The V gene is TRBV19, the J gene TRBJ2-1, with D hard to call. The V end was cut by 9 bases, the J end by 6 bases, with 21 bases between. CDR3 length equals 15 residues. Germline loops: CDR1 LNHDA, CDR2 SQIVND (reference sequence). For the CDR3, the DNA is TGTGCCAGCCGTGTACAAGGCCCCGTCGGCAATGAGCAGTTCTTC. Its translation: CASRVQGPVGNEQFF.

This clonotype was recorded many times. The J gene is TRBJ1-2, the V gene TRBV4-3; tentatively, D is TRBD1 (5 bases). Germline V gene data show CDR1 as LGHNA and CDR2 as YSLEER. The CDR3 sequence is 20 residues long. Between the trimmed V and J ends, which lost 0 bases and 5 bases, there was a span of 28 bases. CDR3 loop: CASSQDWVGVFRLAAYGYTF. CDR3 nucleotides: TGCGCCAGCAGCCAAGATTGGGTAGGGGTGTTTCGGTTAGCTGCATATGGCTACACCTTC.

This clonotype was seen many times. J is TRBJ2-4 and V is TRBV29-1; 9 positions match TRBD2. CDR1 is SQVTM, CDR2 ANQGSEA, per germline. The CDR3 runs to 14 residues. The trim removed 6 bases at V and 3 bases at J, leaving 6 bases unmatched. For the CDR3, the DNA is TGCAGCGTCAGCATAGCGGGGGTCAAAAACATTCAGTACTTC. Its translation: CSVSIAGVKNIQYF.

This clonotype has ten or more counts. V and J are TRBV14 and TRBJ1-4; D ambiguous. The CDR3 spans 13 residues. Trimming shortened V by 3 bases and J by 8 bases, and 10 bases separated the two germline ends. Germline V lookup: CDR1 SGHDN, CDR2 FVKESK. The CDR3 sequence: CASSQSIKEKLFF. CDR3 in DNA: TGTGCCAGCAGCCAGAGTATTAAAGAAAAACTGTTTTTT.

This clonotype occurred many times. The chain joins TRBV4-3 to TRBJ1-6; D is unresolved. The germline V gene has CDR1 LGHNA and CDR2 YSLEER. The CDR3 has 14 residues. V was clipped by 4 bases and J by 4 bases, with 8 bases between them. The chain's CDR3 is CASSPGPYNSPLHF. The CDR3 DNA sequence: TGCGCCAGCAGCCCCGGGCCTTATAATTCACCCCTCCACTTT.

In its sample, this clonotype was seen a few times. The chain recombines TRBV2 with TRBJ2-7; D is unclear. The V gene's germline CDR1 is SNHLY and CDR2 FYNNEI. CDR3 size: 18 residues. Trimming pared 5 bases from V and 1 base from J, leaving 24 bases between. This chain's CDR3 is CASSPRTTAIKSSYEQYF. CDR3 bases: TGTGCCAGCAGTCCGCGGACCACAGCCATTAAGTCGTCCTACGAGCAGTACTTC.

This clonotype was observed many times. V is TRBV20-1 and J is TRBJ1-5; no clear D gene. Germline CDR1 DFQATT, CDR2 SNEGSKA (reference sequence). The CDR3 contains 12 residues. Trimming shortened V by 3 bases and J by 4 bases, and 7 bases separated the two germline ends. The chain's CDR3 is CSASFGNQPQHF. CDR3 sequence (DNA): TGCAGTGCTAGTTTTGGTAATCAGCCCCAGCATTTT.